These T cell receptor beta chains were read from a single sample in a study of a mutant IDH1 vaccine in newly diagnosed glioma. Produced via immunoSEQ multiplex PCR; TCRdb's table is partial and in-frame only. In the table there are approximately 54,000 clones, roughly 80% of which are singletons. Specimen: PBMCs, collected from a glioma patient treated with radiotherapy, temozolomide or both. These receptors originate from a man younger than 30 with glioma. Each CDR3 is given with its conserved first and last residue. A D gene is named only where the DNA matches it firmly. The listing skips clone size in some rows; elsewhere it reads once, few, many or a size class.

clone_size d_call j_call v_call cdr3_aa cdr3_nt
NA TRBD2 TRBJ2-1 TRBV7-2 CASSFSGRGSNEQFF TGTGCCAGCAGTTTTAGCGGGAGAGGCTCCAATGAGCAGTTCTTC
NA NA TRBJ2-7 TRBV5-5 CASSLGEMSYEQYF TGTGCCAGCAGCTTGGGAGAGATGTCCTACGAGCAGTACTTC
NA TRBD1 TRBJ2-5 TRBV11-2 CASSSWGQSEETQYF TGTGCCAGCAGCTCCTGGGGACAGTCCGAAGAGACCCAGTACTTC
NA NA TRBJ2-7 TRBV7-9 CASSPGHSYEQYF TGTGCCAGCAGCCCGGGTCATTCCTACGAGCAGTACTTC
NA NA TRBJ2-2 TRBV6-1 CASSDGTGWSGELFF TGTGCCAGCAGTGATGGTACAGGGTGGTCCGGGGAGCTGTTTTTT
NA TRBD1 TRBJ1-2 TRBV27 CASSIRTGDGYTF TGTGCCAGCAGTATCCGGACAGGGGATGGCTACACCTTC
NA TRBD1 TRBJ2-5 TRBV4-1 CASSNLGRDRPDF TGCGCCAGCAGCAACCTGGGTAGGGACAGGCCCGACTTC
NA NA TRBJ1-5 TRBV7-8 CASSLETVRNQPQHF TGTGCCAGCAGCTTAGAGACAGTTCGTAATCAGCCCCAGCATTTT
once TRBD1 TRBJ2-7 TRBV5-1 CASSLVLTRDRDSYEQYF TGCGCCAGCAGCTTGGTCCTCACCCGGGACAGGGATAGTTACGAGCAGTACTTC
once NA TRBJ2-3 TRBV15 CATSSVSAWSTDTQYF TGTGCCACCAGCAGCGTTAGCGCCTGGTCCACAGATACGCAGTATTTT
NA NA TRBJ1-1 TRBV10-3 CAIRPIDSLSEAFF TGTGCCATCAGACCCATTGACAGTTTAAGCGAAGCTTTCTTT
NA TRBD1 TRBJ1-3 TRBV7-9 CASSSLDRNPGNTIYF TGTGCCAGCAGCTCCCTGGACAGGAACCCTGGAAACACCATATATTTT
NA NA TRBJ2-5 TRBV6-1 CASPNGPRETQYF TGTGCCAGCCCCAACGGGCCTAGGGAGACCCAGTACTTC
few NA TRBJ1-2 TRBV4-3 CASSQDWQAYGYTF TGCGCCAGCAGCCAAGACTGGCAGGCCTATGGCTACACCTTC
NA NA TRBJ1-4 TRBV5-4 CASSLAGEKLFF TGTGCCAGCAGCTTGGCCGGGGAAAAACTGTTTTTT
few NA TRBJ1-1 TRBV21-1 CASTRGPPRWTEAFF TGTGCCAGCACCAGGGGACCCCCCCGATGGACTGAAGCTTTCTTT
once NA TRBJ1-5 TRBV30 CAWSFRSDQPQHF TGTGCCTGGAGTTTCAGATCAGATCAGCCCCAGCATTTT
NA TRBD2 TRBJ2-7 TRBV6-5 CASSHSGRDPYEQYF TGTGCCAGCAGTCATAGCGGGAGAGACCCGTACGAGCAGTACTTC
NA NA TRBJ2-7 TRBV4-3 CASSQEATQTYEQYF TGCGCCAGCAGCCAAGAGGCGACTCAGACCTACGAGCAGTACTTC
NA NA TRBJ2-3 TRBV29-1 CSGGQAGTDTQYF TGCAGCGGTGGACAGGCGGGAACAGATACGCAGTATTTT
once NA TRBJ1-6 TRBV7-2 CASSLLSRGVGSNSPLHF TGTGCCAGCAGCTTATTGTCGCGGGGCGTAGGCAGTAATTCACCCCTCCACTTT
NA NA TRBJ1-2 TRBV7-9 CASRQGREGYGYTF TGTGCCAGCAGACAAGGGCGGGAAGGCTATGGCTACACCTTC
once TRBD1 TRBJ1-3 TRBV19 CASSIDRASGNTIYF TGTGCCAGTAGTATCGACAGGGCCTCTGGAAACACCATATATTTT
NA TRBD1 TRBJ2-7 TRBV4-2 CASSQGRGQGRVDEQYF TGTGCCAGCAGCCAAGGGCGGGGACAGGGGAGGGTAGACGAGCAGTACTTC
few NA TRBJ1-1 TRBV29-1 CSVVKGNTEAFF TGCAGCGTTGTGAAAGGGAACACTGAAGCTTTCTTT
NA NA TRBJ1-5 TRBV7-9 CASSLDQGNQPQHF TGTGCCAGTAGCTTAGACCAGGGTAACCAGCCCCAGCATTTT
once NA TRBJ2-5 TRBV5-4 CASSFPRDGTQYF TGTGCCAGCAGCTTTCCCAGGGATGGGACCCAGTACTTC
NA NA TRBJ1-2 TRBV7-9 CASSLARLNGYTF TGTGCCAGCAGCTTAGCGCGCCTTAATGGCTACACCTTC
once NA TRBJ1-1 TRBV6-5 CASSYIGRGNTEAFF TGTGCCAGCAGTTATATCGGTCGAGGGAACACTGAAGCTTTCTTT
NA NA TRBJ2-1 TRBV14 CASSPRVYNEQFF TGTGCCAGCAGCCCTCGAGTTTACAATGAGCAGTTCTTC
few NA TRBJ1-6 TRBV5-1 CASSLQGGTDNSPLHF TGCGCCAGCAGCTTGCAGGGAGGGACGGATAATTCACCCCTCCACTTT
NA TRBD1 TRBJ1-2 TRBV30 CAWIMRGQGLGLPYGYTF TGTGCCTGGATTATGAGAGGACAGGGCCTGGGCCTGCCCTATGGCTACACCTTC
NA NA TRBJ2-2 TRBV6-4 CASSDSTTGELFF TGTGCCAGCAGTGACTCTACCACCGGGGAGCTGTTTTTT
once NA TRBJ2-6 TRBV13 CASSSTPGSLGDSSGANVLTF TGTGCCAGCAGCTCAACTCCGGGATCCCTGGGGGATAGCTCTGGGGCCAACGTCCTGACTTTC
NA NA TRBJ2-3 TRBV29-1 CSVEDSPDTQYF TGCAGCGTTGAAGATAGTCCAGATACGCAGTATTTT
once NA TRBJ1-2 TRBV12-1 CASSFVYYGYTF TGTGCCAGCAGCTTTGTCTACTATGGCTACACCTTC
NA TRBD1 TRBJ1-5 TRBV4-3 CASSQGTGGGNQPQHF TGCGCCAGCAGCCAGGGGACAGGGGGCGGCAATCAGCCCCAGCATTTT
NA NA TRBJ2-7 TRBV27 CASSFRGPSLSEQYF TGTGCCAGCAGTTTTCGCGGGCCTTCTTTATCCGAGCAGTACTTC
once TRBD2 TRBJ2-1 TRBV30 CAWMAGGPYNEQFF TGTGCCTGGATGGCGGGGGGGCCCTACAATGAGCAGTTCTTC
NA NA TRBJ2-3 TRBV12-5 CASGSGTGIVTDTQYF TGTGCTAGTGGTTCGGGCACCGGGATCGTCACAGATACGCAGTATTTT
NA NA TRBJ1-5 TRBV25-1 CASSEYGGGPQHF TGTGCCAGCAGTGAATACGGGGGGGGGCCCCAGCATTTT
NA TRBD2 TRBJ2-7 TRBV29-1 CSVERAGGPHEQYF TGCAGCGTTGAGAGAGCGGGAGGGCCCCACGAGCAGTACTTC
NA NA TRBJ1-1 TRBV5-1 CASSLAPGSTEAFF TGCGCCAGCAGCTTGGCCCCAGGGAGCACTGAAGCTTTCTTT
NA NA TRBJ2-3 TRBV6-1 CASRVGVQADTQYF TGTGCCAGCAGAGTGGGAGTTCAAGCAGATACGCAGTATTTT
NA TRBD1 TRBJ2-3 TRBV4-1 CASSQPTALTGANTQYF TGCGCCAGCAGCCAACCTACCGCTTTGACAGGGGCGAATACGCAGTATTTT
NA TRBD1 TRBJ2-1 TRBV29-1 CSAVGQGSSYNEQFF TGCAGCGCTGTGGGACAGGGGTCTTCCTACAATGAGCAGTTCTTC
NA NA TRBJ2-2 TRBV6-5 CASSLLATNTGELFF TGTGCCAGCAGCCTTCTAGCGACTAACACCGGGGAGCTGTTTTTT
NA TRBD1 TRBJ2-3 TRBV9 CASRKGTGITDTQYF TGTGCCAGCAGGAAGGGGACAGGAATCACAGATACGCAGTATTTT